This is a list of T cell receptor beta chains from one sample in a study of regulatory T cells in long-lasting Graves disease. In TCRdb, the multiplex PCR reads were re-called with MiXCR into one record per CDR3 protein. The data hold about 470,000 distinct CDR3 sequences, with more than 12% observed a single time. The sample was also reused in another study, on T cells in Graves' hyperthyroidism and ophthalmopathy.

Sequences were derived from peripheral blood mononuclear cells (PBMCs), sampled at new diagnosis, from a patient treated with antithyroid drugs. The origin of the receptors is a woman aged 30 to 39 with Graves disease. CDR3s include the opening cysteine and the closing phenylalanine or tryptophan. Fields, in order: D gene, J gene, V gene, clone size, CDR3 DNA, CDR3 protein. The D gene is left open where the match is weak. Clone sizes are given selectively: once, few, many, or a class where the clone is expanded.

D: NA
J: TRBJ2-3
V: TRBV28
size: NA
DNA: TGTGCCAGCAGTCCCCGCCGGGACCCCACAGATACGCAGTATTTT
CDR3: CASSPRRDPTDTQYF

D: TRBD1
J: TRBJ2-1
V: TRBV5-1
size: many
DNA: TGCGCCAGCAGCTTGAAGTATCCAGGACAGGGCGTTGGCAATGAGCAGTTCTTC
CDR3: CASSLKYPGQGVGNEQFF

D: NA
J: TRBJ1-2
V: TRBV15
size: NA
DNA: TGTGCCACCACCAACAGGGATAGGTACGGCTACACCTTC
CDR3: CATTNRDRYGYTF

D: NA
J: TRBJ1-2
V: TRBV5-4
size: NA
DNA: TGTGCCAGCAGTTATACCAGCAGTAACTATGGCTACACCTTC
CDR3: CASSYTSSNYGYTF

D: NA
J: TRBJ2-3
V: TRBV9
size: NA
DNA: TGTGCCAGCAGCGTAGTTAGCGGCACAGATACGCAGTATTTT
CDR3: CASSVVSGTDTQYF

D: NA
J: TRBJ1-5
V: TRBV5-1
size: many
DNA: TGCGCCAGCAGCTTGTTGGGCGCGAGGAACCAGCCCCAGCATTTT
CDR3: CASSLLGARNQPQHF

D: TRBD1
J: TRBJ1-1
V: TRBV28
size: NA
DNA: TGTGCCAGCAGACCGACAGGGACCCCTGGAGCTTTCTTT
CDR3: CASRPTGTPGAFF

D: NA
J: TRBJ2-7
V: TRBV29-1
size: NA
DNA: TGCAGCGTTTGGGGAGGAGGGCAGGGGAACGAGCAGTACTTC
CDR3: CSVWGGGQGNEQYF

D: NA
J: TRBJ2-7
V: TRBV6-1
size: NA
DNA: TGTGCCAGCAGTACCTCGCCCTTAGCCCCCGCCTACGAGCAGTACTTC
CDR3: CASSTSPLAPAYEQYF

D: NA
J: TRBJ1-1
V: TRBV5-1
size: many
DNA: TGCGCCAGCAGCTTGGCCAACACTGAAGCTTTCTTT
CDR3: CASSLANTEAFF

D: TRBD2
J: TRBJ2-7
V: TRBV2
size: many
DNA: TGTGCCAGCAGTGGACCGACTAGCGGGAGTTTTGGATACTTC
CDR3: CASSGPTSGSFGYF

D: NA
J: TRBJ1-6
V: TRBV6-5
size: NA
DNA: TGTGCCAGCAGTTACGAATCAGGGGTCACTAATTCACCCCTCCACTTT
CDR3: CASSYESGVTNSPLHF

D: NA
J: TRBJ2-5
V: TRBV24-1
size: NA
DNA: TGTGCCACCAGTGATTTAGTAGAGACCCAGTACTTC
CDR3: CATSDLVETQYF

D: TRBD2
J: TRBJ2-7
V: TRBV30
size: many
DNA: TGTGCCTGGAGTGCCACCACAGCGGGAGATCGGTACGAGCAGTACTTC
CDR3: CAWSATTAGDRYEQYF

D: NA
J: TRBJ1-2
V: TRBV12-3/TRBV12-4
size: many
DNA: TGTGCCAGCAGCCCCGCGGGGGTGGGTGGCTACACCTTC
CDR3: CASSPAGVGGYTF

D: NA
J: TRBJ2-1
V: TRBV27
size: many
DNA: TGTGCCAGCAGTCTACGGGTCCTTTACAATGAGCAGTTCTTC
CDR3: CASSLRVLYNEQFF

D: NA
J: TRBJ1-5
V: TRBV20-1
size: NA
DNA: TGCAGTGCTAGGGGTAGCAATCAGCCCCAGCATTTT
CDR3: CSARGSNQPQHF

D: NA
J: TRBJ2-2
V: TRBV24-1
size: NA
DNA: TGTGCCACCAGTGATTTGGAGAAGACCGGGGAGCTGTTTTTT
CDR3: CATSDLEKTGELFF

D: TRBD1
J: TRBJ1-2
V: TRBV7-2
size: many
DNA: TGTGCCAGCAGCTTAGGTGGGACAGGGGGCTACACCTTC
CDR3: CASSLGGTGGYTF

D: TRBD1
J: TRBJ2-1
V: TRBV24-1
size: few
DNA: TGTGCCACCGCACCTGGGACAGGGGGCTACAATGAGCAGTTCTTC
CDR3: CATAPGTGGYNEQFF

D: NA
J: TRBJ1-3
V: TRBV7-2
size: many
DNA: TGTGCCAGCAGCCCGACGGTTTTCTCTGGAAACACCATATATTTT
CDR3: CASSPTVFSGNTIYF

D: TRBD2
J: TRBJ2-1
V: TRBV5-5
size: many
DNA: TGTGCCAGCAGCCCCCTAGCGGGGACCTACAATGAGCAGTTCTTC
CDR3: CASSPLAGTYNEQFF

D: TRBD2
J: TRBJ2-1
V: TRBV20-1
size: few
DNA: TGCAGTGCTAGGACTATCACTAGCGGGAGGTTTTTACGGGCTTTGGTGGAGCAGTTCTTC
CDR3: CSARTITSGRFLRALVEQFF

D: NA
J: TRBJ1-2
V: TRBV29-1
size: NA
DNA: TGCAGCGTTGTCGCGGGAACCTATGGCTACACCTTC
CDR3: CSVVAGTYGYTF

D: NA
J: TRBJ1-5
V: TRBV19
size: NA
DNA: TGTGCCAGTAGCAGAACTAATCAAAACAGACTCAATCAGCCCCAGCATTTT
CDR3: CASSRTNQNRLNQPQHF

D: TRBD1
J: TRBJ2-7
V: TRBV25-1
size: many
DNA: TGTGCCAGCAGTAAAGTTGCGACAGGGGGCGAGCAGTACTTC
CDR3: CASSKVATGGEQYF

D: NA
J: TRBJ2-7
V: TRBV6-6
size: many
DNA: TGTGCCAGCAGTTACTCGGGACCGGGGGTCTACGAGCAGTACTTC
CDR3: CASSYSGPGVYEQYF

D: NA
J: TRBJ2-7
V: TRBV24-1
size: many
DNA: TGTGCCACCCAAGGGAAGGTCTCCTACGAGCAGTACTTC
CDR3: CATQGKVSYEQYF

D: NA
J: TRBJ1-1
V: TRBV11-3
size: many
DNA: TGTGCCAGCATTACCCGACATAGGGCCTCTGGCGCTGAAGCTTTCTTT
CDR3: CASITRHRASGAEAFF

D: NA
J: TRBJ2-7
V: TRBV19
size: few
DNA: TGTGCCAGTAGTATCGACCGGACGGGCGCCTCCTACGAGCAGTACTTC
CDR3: CASSIDRTGASYEQYF

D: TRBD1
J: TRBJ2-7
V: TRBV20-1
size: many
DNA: TGCAGTGCTTGGAGACAGGGGAGATACGAGCAGTACTTC
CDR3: CSAWRQGRYEQYF

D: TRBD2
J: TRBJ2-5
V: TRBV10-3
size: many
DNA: TGTGCCACCAGAACTAGCGTCCAAGAGACCCAGTACTTC
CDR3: CATRTSVQETQYF

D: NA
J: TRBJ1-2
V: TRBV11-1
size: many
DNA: TGTGCCAGCAGCCTGAATGAGGGTTCCGGCTATGGCTACACCTTC
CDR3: CASSLNEGSGYGYTF

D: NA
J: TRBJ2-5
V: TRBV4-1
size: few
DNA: TGCGCCAGCAGCCATATAGGACGGCAAGAGACCCAGTACTTC
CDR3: CASSHIGRQETQYF

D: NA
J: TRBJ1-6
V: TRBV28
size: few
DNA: TGTGCCAGCAGTTTAAGGCAGGGGAATATATCACCCCTCCACTTT
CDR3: CASSLRQGNISPLHF

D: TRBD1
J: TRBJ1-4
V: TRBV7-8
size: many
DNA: TGTGCCAGCAGCCAGACGCCACCGGGACAGGGAAGGTTTAATGAAAAACTGTTTTTT
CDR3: CASSQTPPGQGRFNEKLFF

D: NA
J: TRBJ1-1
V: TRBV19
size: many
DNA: TGTGCCAGTAGTAAATCGGGCGCAAGCACTGAAGCTTTCTTT
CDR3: CASSKSGASTEAFF

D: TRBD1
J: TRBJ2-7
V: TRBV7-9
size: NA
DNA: TGTGCCAGCAGCTTAGCCAGGACAGGGGGCTACCAGAGCTCCTACGAGCAGTACTTC
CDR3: CASSLARTGGYQSSYEQYF

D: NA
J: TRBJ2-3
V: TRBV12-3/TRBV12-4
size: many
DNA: TGTGCCAGCAACCTTCGAGGGGGGGCGACAGATACGCAGTATTTT
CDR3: CASNLRGGATDTQYF

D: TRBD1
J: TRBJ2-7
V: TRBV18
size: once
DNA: TGTGCCAGCTCACCACCGTGGCGGACAGGGACCTACGAGCAGTACTTC
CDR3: CASSPPWRTGTYEQYF

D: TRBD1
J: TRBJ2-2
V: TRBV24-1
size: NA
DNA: TGTGCCACCAGTGATCCGGGACAGGGCTTTACCGGGGAGCTGTTTTTT
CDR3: CATSDPGQGFTGELFF

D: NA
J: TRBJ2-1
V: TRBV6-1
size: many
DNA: TGTGCCAGCAGTGAAGGGATTGTGAAAGGGGAGCAGTTCTTC
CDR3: CASSEGIVKGEQFF

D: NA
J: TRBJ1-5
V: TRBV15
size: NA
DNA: TGTGCCACCAGCAGGGCCGGCCTTTTGAATCAGCCCCAGCATTTT
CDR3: CATSRAGLLNQPQHF

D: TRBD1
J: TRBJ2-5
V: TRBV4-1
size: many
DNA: TGCGCCAGCAGCCAAGACCCCGGGACAGGGCCAGAGACCCAGTACTTC
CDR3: CASSQDPGTGPETQYF

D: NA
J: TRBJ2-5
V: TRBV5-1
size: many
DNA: TGCGCCAGCAGCTCCTCGCAGGACTGGACTCAAGAGACCCAGTACTTC
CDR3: CASSSSQDWTQETQYF

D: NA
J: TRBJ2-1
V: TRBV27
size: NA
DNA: TGTGCCAGCAGTTCTCCTTACTACAATGAGCAGTTCTTC
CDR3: CASSSPYYNEQFF

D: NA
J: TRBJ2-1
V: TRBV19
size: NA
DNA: TGTGCCAGTAGCAACAGCGGGCGCTCCTACAATGAGCAGTTCTTC
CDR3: CASSNSGRSYNEQFF

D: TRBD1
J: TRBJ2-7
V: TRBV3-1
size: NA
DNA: TGTGCCAGCAGCCAAGGGGACAGGGGAGAGCAGTGCTTC
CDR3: CASSQGDRGEQCF

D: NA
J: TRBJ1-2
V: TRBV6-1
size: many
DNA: TGTGCCAGCACTCCGGGACCTTCTAACTATGGCTACACCTTC
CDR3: CASTPGPSNYGYTF

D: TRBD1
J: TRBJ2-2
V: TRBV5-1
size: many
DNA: TGCGCCAGCAGCATAGGGACAGAGAACACCGGGGAGCTGTTTTTT
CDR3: CASSIGTENTGELFF

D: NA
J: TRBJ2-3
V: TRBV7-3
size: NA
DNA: TGTGCCAGCAGCTCCAACTATCCACCGGGCCCCTGGGTGGTAGATACGCAGTATTTT
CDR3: CASSSNYPPGPWVVDTQYF

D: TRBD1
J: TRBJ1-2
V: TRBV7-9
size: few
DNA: TGTGCCAGCAGCGCTCGGGACAGGACTTACTATGGCTACACCTTC
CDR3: CASSARDRTYYGYTF

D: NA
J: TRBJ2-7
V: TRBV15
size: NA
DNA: TGTGCCACCAGCAGGGGAGGCGGGATCTCCTACGAGCAGTACTTC
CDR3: CATSRGGGISYEQYF

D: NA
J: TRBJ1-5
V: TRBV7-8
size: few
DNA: TGTGCCAGCCGAGGGCCAAGTATGGGTCAGCCCCAGCATTTT
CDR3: CASRGPSMGQPQHF

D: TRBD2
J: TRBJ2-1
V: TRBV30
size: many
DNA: TGTGCCTGGTTTAGCGGGAGCGGGAATGAGCAGTTCTTC
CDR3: CAWFSGSGNEQFF

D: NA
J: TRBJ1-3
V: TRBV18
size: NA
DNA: TGTGCCAGCTCACCCGGTCAGGTCCGCTCTGGAAACACCATATATTTT
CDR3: CASSPGQVRSGNTIYF

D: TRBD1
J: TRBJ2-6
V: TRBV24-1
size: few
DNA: TGTGCCACCAGTGATCCAGCCGGGACAGGGAACTCTGGGGCCAACGTCCTGACTTTC
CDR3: CATSDPAGTGNSGANVLTF

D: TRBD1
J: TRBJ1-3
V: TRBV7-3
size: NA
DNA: TGTGCCAGCTCGGACAGGGTCGGAAACACCATATATTTT
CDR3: CASSDRVGNTIYF

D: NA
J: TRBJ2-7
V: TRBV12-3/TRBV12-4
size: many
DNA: TGTGCCAGCAGTTTAACGGCAGGGTTCGACGAGCAGTACTTC
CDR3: CASSLTAGFDEQYF